These 5 T cell receptor beta chains share one sample of origin, sequenced in a study of PD-L1 blockade in urothelial cancer. Only in-frame clones appear in the TCRdb table, and some are missing; sequencing was by immunoSEQ multiplex PCR. Of tens of thousands of clones listed, roughly nine tenths are singletons. This sample comprised PBMCs, obtained around atezolizumab (anti-PD-L1) treatment. The origin of the receptors is a man aged 60 to 69 with urothelial cancer.

The V gene is TRBV7-6, the J gene TRBJ2-2; no firm D call. V was pared by 0 bases and J by 2 bases, with 7 bases between. This CDR3 is 15 amino acids long. CDR1 is SGHVS, CDR2 FNYEAQ, per germline. The chain's CDR3 is CASSLAPTNTGELFF. CDR3 sequence (DNA): TGTGCCAGCAGCTTAGCCCCAACAAACACCGGGGAGCTGTTTTTT.

The chain joins TRBV7-9 to TRBJ2-3, with a weak D call TRBD2 (5 bases). The V gene's germline CDR1 is SEHNR and CDR2 FQNEAQ (reference sequence). Trimming left V 0 bases short and J 6 bases short, with 10 bases between. This CDR3 is 14 amino acids long. CDR3 residues: CASSLASAADTQYF. The CDR3 DNA sequence: TGTGCCAGCAGCTTAGCTAGCGCCGCCGATACGCAGTATTTT.

V is TRBV5-6 and J is TRBJ2-1; D unclear. Germline V gives CDR1 SGHDT, CDR2 YYEEEE. CDR3 length: 15 amino acids. V was pared by 2 bases and J by 2 bases, with 11 bases between. Here the CDR3 reads CASSFWRDTYNEQFF. CDR3 DNA: TGTGCCAGCAGCTTTTGGAGAGATACCTACAATGAGCAGTTCTTC.

The CDR3 here is CASSRVGGFRDEQYF. For the CDR3, the DNA is TGTGCCAGCTCACGGGTTGGAGGGTTTCGGGACGAGCAGTACTTC. The rearrangement links TRBV18 to TRBJ2-7; D is possibly TRBD2 (6 bases). The CDR3 is 15 residues long. V gave up 4 bases and J gave up 5 bases, with 18 bases separating them. CDR1 and CDR2 (germline): KGHSH, LQKENI.

J is TRBJ1-2 and V is TRBV29-1; D is uncertain. This CDR3 is built from 11 residues. From germline, CDR1 is SQVTM and CDR2 ANQGSEA. V was shortened by 3 bases and J by 6 bases, with 8 bases between the two germline ends. This CDR3 is CSVDTGNGYTF. Here the CDR3 DNA reads TGCAGCGTTGATACCGGGAATGGCTACACCTTC.